These 18 T cell receptor beta chains came from one sample sequenced in a study of cytomegalovirus exposure and HLA in healthy donors. Primers for the PCR totalled 60 Vbeta and 13 Jbeta. Some clones are missing from TCRdb's copy, which holds only in-frame ones; the method was immunoSEQ multiplex PCR. The sample has roughly 150,000 clones; about two thirds are singletons. Sequencing input: PBMCs. These receptors were taken from a woman in her sixties in good health and CMV-seropositive.

The DNA for the CDR3 is TGTGCCAGCAGTTTATTCGGGGGCTACGAGCAGTACTTC. As protein: CASSLFGGYEQYF. The chain is built from TRBV28 and TRBJ2-7; TRBD2 is a possible D gene (6 bases). This CDR3 is built from 13 residues. Germline-derived CDR1 and CDR2 are MDHEN and SYDVKM. Trimming removed 1 base from V and 3 bases from J, with 7 bases in between.

V is TRBV10-2 and J is TRBJ2-3; 7 bases map to TRBD2. V was pared by 10 bases and J by 1 base, with 8 bases of the junction left unmatched. The CDR3 is 14 residues long. Looked up from germline, CDR1 is WSHSY and CDR2 is SAAADI. CDR3 coding DNA: TGCGCCATCAAAGCGGGGACCGGCACAGATACGCAGTATTTT. Its protein is CAIKAGTGTDTQYF.

The chain joins TRBV7-7 to TRBJ2-5; 8 nucleotides align to TRBD2. This CDR3 contains 14 residues. CDR1 and CDR2 from the germline V gene are SSHAT and FNYEAQ (reference sequence). The trim removed 5 bases at V and 1 base at J, leaving 3 bases unmatched. The CDR3 DNA reads as TGTGCCAGCAGCCCAGCGGGAGTCCAAGAGACCCAGTACTTC. Its protein is CASSPAGVQETQYF.

The chain employs TRBV6-5 and TRBJ1-2, with a tentative D call TRBD1 (5 bases). The germline V gene has CDR1 MNHEY and CDR2 SVGAGI. The CDR3 runs to 12 residues. The V and J ends lost 10 bases and 4 bases respectively, with 13 bases between them. CDR3 protein: CATYRGPYGYTF. The CDR3, as DNA: TGTGCCACATATAGGGGCCCCTATGGCTACACCTTC.

V is TRBV5-1 and J is TRBJ1-4; TRBD1 agrees at 10 bases. CDR1 is SGHRS, CDR2 YFSETQ, per germline. J gave up 7 bases and V 4 bases, and 4 bases lay outside the gene matches. The CDR3 is 14 amino acids. The CDR3 nucleotides are TGCGCCAGCAGCGCCGGGACAGGGGCTGAAAAACTGTTTTTT. It encodes CASSAGTGAEKLFF.

This clone was detected only a few times. The sample has other DNA sequences that encode this CDR3 too. V and J are TRBV5-1 and TRBJ1-1; TRBD1 is a possible D gene (6 bases). The CDR3 sequence is 14 residues long. V was shortened by 4 bases and J by 1 base, with 11 bases between the two germline ends. Germline V gene lookup returns CDR1 SGHRS and CDR2 YFSETQ. The CDR3 DNA follows: TGCGCCAGCAGCGTACAGGGAGCGAACACTGAAGCTTTCTTT. Translation: CASSVQGANTEAFF.

The chain employs TRBV2 and TRBJ2-4, with 7 bases that match TRBD2. This CDR3 has 17 residues. Germline CDR1 is SNHLY and CDR2 is FYNNEI. Trimming at V came to 2 bases and at J to 0 bases, leaving 7 bases not matched to a gene. The CDR3, as DNA: TGTGCCAGCAGTGAACAGGGTAGCGGGCTAGCCAAAAACATTCAGTACTTC. Translation: CASSEQGSGLAKNIQYF. The full variable domain, with the rest looked up from reference TRBV2 and TRBJ2-4, is EPEVTQTPSHQVTQMGQEVILRCVPISNHLYFYWYRQILGQKVEFLVSFYNNEISEKSEIFDDQFSVERPDGSNFTLKIRSTKLEDSAMYFCASSEQGSGLAKNIQYFGAGTRLSVL.

This clone was picked up a small number of times. The chain combines TRBV10-2 with TRBJ1-2; D gene uncertain. This CDR3 has 13 amino acids. The V end lost 2 bases, the J end lost 0 bases, and 4 bases lay between the germline ends. CDR1 is WSHSY, CDR2 SAAADI, per germline. Here the CDR3 reads CASSEEPNYGYTF. The CDR3 nucleotides read TGCGCCAGCAGTGAGGAGCCTAACTATGGCTACACCTTC.

The chain combines TRBV2 with TRBJ1-5; the D is unclear. CDR1 is SNHLY, CDR2 FYNNEI, per germline. Trimming pared 7 bases from V and 0 bases from J, leaving 10 bases between. The length of the CDR3 is 14 residues. The CDR3 DNA reads as TGTGCCAGCAACAGAGAGAGTAGCAATCAGCCCCAGCATTTT. Translation gives CASNRESSNQPQHF.

CDR3 residues: CASRLQGSNSPLHF. DNA for the CDR3: TGTGCCAGCAGACTACAGGGTTCTAATTCACCCCTCCACTTT. The J gene is TRBJ1-6, the V gene TRBV6-5; D is perhaps TRBD1 (6 bases). CDR1 is MNHEY, CDR2 SVGAGI, per germline. This CDR3 has 14 residues. V shed 6 bases and J shed 6 bases, with 12 bases lying between them.

V and J are TRBV5-5 and TRBJ1-5; the match to TRBD1 covers 9 bases. V lost 5 bases and J lost 0; bases outside the gene matches: 6. The CDR3 consists of 16 residues. The germline gives CDR1 SGHKS, CDR2 YYEKEE (reference sequence). CDR3 in amino acids: CASSPGQGHSNQPQHF. Written as DNA, the CDR3 is TGTGCCAGCAGTCCCGGACAGGGGCATAGCAATCAGCCCCAGCATTTT.

The CDR3, as DNA: TGCGCCAGCAGTCGGACAGGGGATCAGCCCCAGCATTTT. This codes for CASSRTGDQPQHF. The chain employs TRBV10-1 and TRBJ1-5, with 9 bases lining up with TRBD1. J lost 5 bases, V lost 5 bases, and 1 base had no gene match. This CDR3 is 13 amino acids long. CDR1 and CDR2 (germline): WNHNN, SYGVQD (reference sequence).

The gene calls are TRBV11-2 and TRBJ2-7, with 16 positions matching TRBD2. This CDR3 is built from 18 residues. CDR1 is SGHAT, CDR2 FQNNGV, per germline. V lost 5 bases and J lost 4; bases outside the gene matches: 11. In DNA, the CDR3 is TGTGCCAGCAGCGACCCGGGACTAGCGGGAGGGCCGTGGTACGAGCAGTACTTC. This codes for CASSDPGLAGGPWYEQYF.

The V and J genes are TRBV21-1 and TRBJ2-2; the DNA was not used to check the table's D call, TRBD1. TRBV21-1 is recorded as a pseudogene. There are 18 residues in the CDR3. The CDR3 DNA reads TGTGCCAGCAAGCTCGGGGACATGGCCAGCGCGAACACCGGGGAGCTGTTTTTT. Translating it yields CASKLGDMASANTGELFF.

The V call is TRBV2, the J call TRBJ2-1, with 7 bases matching TRBD2. Germline CDR1 SNHLY, CDR2 FYNNEI. The CDR3 loop spans 16 amino acids. V dropped 7 bases and J dropped 3; count of bases not matched to a gene: 12. CDR3 DNA sequence: TGTGCCAGCAACCTGGGGGGGACGCTACTCTACAATGAGCAGTTCTTC. This sequence encodes CASNLGGTLLYNEQFF. The whole variable domain, filled in from reference TRBV2 and TRBJ2-1, reads EPEVTQTPSHQVTQMGQEVILRCVPISNHLYFYWYRQILGQKVEFLVSFYNNEISEKSEIFDDQFSVERPDGSNFTLKIRSTKLEDSAMYFCASNLGGTLLYNEQFFGPGTRLTVL.

This clone was seen only a few times. The chain uses TRBV7-9 and TRBJ2-2; a weak D match, TRBD1 (5 bases). The CDR3 has 14 residues. Trimming left V 2 bases short and J 2 bases short, with 6 bases between. Germline V gene lookup returns CDR1 SEHNR and CDR2 FQNEAQ (reference sequence). CDR3 sequence (DNA): TGTGCCAGCAGCTTACAGGGAAACACCGGGGAGCTGTTTTTT. Protein sequence: CASSLQGNTGELFF.

The gene calls are TRBV28 and TRBJ1-2, with D possibly TRBD1 on 5 matching bases. Germline V gene lookup returns CDR1 MDHEN and CDR2 SYDVKM. The V end was cut by 3 bases, the J end by 3 bases, with 14 bases between. The CDR3 extends over 15 amino acids. The DNA of the CDR3 is TGTGCCAGCAGTTTCCCCTCTAGGGGTCACTATGGCTACACCTTC. Translation gives CASSFPSRGHYGYTF.

The rearrangement joins TRBV5-1 to TRBJ2-7, with 7 bases lining up with TRBD1. In germline, CDR1 is SGHRS, CDR2 YFSETQ. With V trimmed by 3 bases and J by 3 bases, 9 bases remained unmatched. The CDR3 is made up of 15 amino acids. The CDR3, as DNA: TGCGCCAGCAGCTACCGTTCGGGACAGAGCTACGAGCAGTACTTC. Translated, it gives CASSYRSGQSYEQYF.